The T cell receptor beta chain under discussion was sequenced for a study of blood T cell repertoires in COVID-19. The repertoire was sequenced with immunoSEQ multiplex PCR; TCRdb's copy has only in-frame clones and lacks some. The repertoire holds some 180,000 clones, with around 86% as singletons. This CDR3 is built from 12 residues. Per the germline V gene, CDR1 is SGHTS and CDR2 is YDEGEE. V lost 2 bases and J 10 bases, leaving 12 bases between the germline ends. Material for sequencing was peripheral blood. The chain employs TRBV5-8 and TRBJ1-1; a weak D match, TRBD1 (5 bases). The origin of this receptor is a woman at least 80 years old with COVID-19, enrolled during active disease. The CDR3 region is CASSLWGRLAFF. CDR3 in DNA: TGTGCCAGCAGCTTATGGGGCCGACTAGCTTTCTTT.